This T cell receptor (beta chain) emerged from a study of Ad26.COV2.S vaccination and SARS-CoV-2 variants. Looking at the study overall: As a participant in COV1001, the donor was in the Ad26.COV2.S trial arm. General study points: There was reportedly substantial breadth in spike-specific CD8+ and CD4+ T cell responses after vaccination. People given the vaccine had a wider spike-specific TCR breadth than placebo recipients did.

A remark on this clone: Antigen specificity is unknown.

Clones were read by immunoSEQ multiplex PCR, and TCRdb kept only the in-frame ones, dropping some. The data show 350,000 to 500,000 clones, roughly 88% seen once. Treatment of the sample: around 19 received Ad26.COV2.S at low or high dose, single or two shots; 5 received placebo; per-sample allocation not given. Day 63 after the first injection of vaccine or placebo was the sampling time. SARS-CoV-2 spike from the Wuhan strain was encoded by the vaccine, an Ad26 vector. The receptor was isolated from a person aged 18 to 65 who received the Ad26.COV2.S COVID-19 vaccine or a placebo. The sample in question was peripheral blood, obtained in a trial of Ad26.COV2.S vaccine versus placebo.

The CDR3 here is CASSSGGINYGYTF. Here the CDR3 DNA reads TGTGCCAGCTCCTCTGGGGGGATTAACTATGGCTACACCTTC. This rearrangement joins TRBV6-5 to TRBJ1-2; weak D call: TRBD1 (5 bases). Germline CDR1 reads MNHEY; CDR2 reads SVGAGI. The CDR3 spans 14 residues. The ends were cut back, 8 bases at V and 1 base at J, with 14 bases in the middle.